A selection of T cell receptor beta chains follows, all from one sample in a study of blood T cell repertoires in COVID-19. Produced via immunoSEQ multiplex PCR; TCRdb's table is partial and in-frame only. The sample holds about 75,000 clones, around two thirds seen once. The sequenced sample consisted of peripheral blood. These receptors originate from a human donor with acute or convalescent COVID-19. The donor label of this sample is uncertain. CDR3s include the opening cysteine and the closing phenylalanine or tryptophan. The D gene is left open where the match is weak. Only some rows state a clone size, as once, few, many or a class for expanded clones.

cdr3_aa: CASSRGSTKNIQYF
cdr3_nt: TGTGCCAGCAGCCGGGGGTCGACCAAAAACATTCAGTACTTC
v_call: TRBV5-4
j_call: TRBJ2-4
d_call: -
cdr3_length: 14
clone_size: -

cdr3_aa: CASSFSGGAEETQYF
cdr3_nt: TGCGCCAGCAGCTTTAGCGGGGGGGCCGAAGAGACCCAGTACTTC
v_call: TRBV5-1
j_call: TRBJ2-5
d_call: TRBD2
cdr3_length: 15
clone_size: -

cdr3_aa: CASSTTGAQGETQYF
cdr3_nt: TGTGCCAGCTCAACCACAGGGGCCCAGGGAGAGACCCAGTACTTC
v_call: TRBV18
j_call: TRBJ2-5
d_call: TRBD1
cdr3_length: 15
clone_size: -

cdr3_aa: CASSPRGGDGLNTEAFF
cdr3_nt: TGTGCCAGCTCACCAAGGGGGGGCGATGGGCTGAACACTGAAGCTTTCTTT
v_call: TRBV18
j_call: TRBJ1-1
d_call: -
cdr3_length: 17
clone_size: -

cdr3_aa: CASSRQGWDTEAFF
cdr3_nt: TGTGCCAGCAGTAGACAGGGCTGGGACACTGAAGCTTTCTTT
v_call: TRBV6-5
j_call: TRBJ1-1
d_call: TRBD1
cdr3_length: 14
clone_size: -

cdr3_aa: CASTKTGSNQPQHF
cdr3_nt: TGTGCCAGTACTAAGACAGGGAGCAATCAGCCCCAGCATTTT
v_call: TRBV19
j_call: TRBJ1-5
d_call: TRBD1
cdr3_length: 14
clone_size: medium-sized

cdr3_aa: CASSPSGGALGKNIQYF
cdr3_nt: TGTGCCAGCAGTCCTAGCGGGGGGGCGCTGGGCAAAAACATTCAGTACTTC
v_call: TRBV28
j_call: TRBJ2-4
d_call: TRBD2
cdr3_length: 17
clone_size: -

cdr3_aa: CATSATQGTGEKLFF
cdr3_nt: TGTGCCACCAGTGCTACACAGGGGACGGGTGAAAAACTGTTTTTT
v_call: TRBV24-1
j_call: TRBJ1-4
d_call: TRBD1
cdr3_length: 15
clone_size: -

cdr3_aa: CASSRNGGRETQYF
cdr3_nt: TGTGCCAGCAGCCGGAACGGGGGTAGAGAGACCCAGTACTTC
v_call: TRBV5-6
j_call: TRBJ2-5
d_call: -
cdr3_length: 14
clone_size: -

cdr3_aa: CASSQTVNTEAFF
cdr3_nt: TGTGCCAGCAGTCAAACTGTGAACACTGAAGCTTTCTTT
v_call: TRBV6-5
j_call: TRBJ1-1
d_call: -
cdr3_length: 13
clone_size: -

cdr3_aa: CASSHRGERTEAFF
cdr3_nt: TGTGCCAGCAGCCACAGGGGAGAGAGAACTGAAGCTTTCTTT
v_call: TRBV14
j_call: TRBJ1-1
d_call: -
cdr3_length: 14
clone_size: -

cdr3_aa: CASSPTGRNEQFF
cdr3_nt: TGTGCCAGCAGTCCAACCGGGAGGAATGAGCAGTTCTTC
v_call: TRBV12-3/TRBV12-4
j_call: TRBJ2-1
d_call: TRBD2
cdr3_length: 13
clone_size: few

cdr3_aa: CASGTGGATNEKLFF
cdr3_nt: TGTGCCAGTGGGACGGGGGGCGCGACTAATGAAAAACTGTTTTTT
v_call: TRBV7-9
j_call: TRBJ1-4
d_call: -
cdr3_length: 15
clone_size: -

cdr3_aa: CASSGGGVGELFF
cdr3_nt: TGTGCCAGCAGTGGGGGGGGTGTCGGGGAGCTGTTTTTT
v_call: TRBV25-1
j_call: TRBJ2-2
d_call: TRBD2
cdr3_length: 13
clone_size: -

cdr3_aa: CASSLAEGYNEQFF
cdr3_nt: TGCGCCAGCAGCTTGGCCGAGGGCTACAATGAGCAGTTCTTC
v_call: TRBV5-1
j_call: TRBJ2-1
d_call: -
cdr3_length: 14
clone_size: -

cdr3_aa: CASSPPTLRGVREQYF
cdr3_nt: TGTGCCAGCTCACCACCGACCCTCCGAGGAGTGCGAGAGCAGTACTTC
v_call: TRBV18
j_call: TRBJ2-7
d_call: -
cdr3_length: 16
clone_size: -

cdr3_aa: CASSQLTGSGYGYTF
cdr3_nt: TGTGCCAGCAGCCAGTTGACAGGGAGTGGCTATGGCTACACCTTC
v_call: TRBV6-6
j_call: TRBJ1-2
d_call: TRBD1
cdr3_length: 15
clone_size: many

cdr3_aa: CASSLQGRYEQYF
cdr3_nt: TGTGCCAGCAGTTTACAGGGGCGGTACGAGCAGTACTTC
v_call: TRBV27
j_call: TRBJ2-7
d_call: -
cdr3_length: 13
clone_size: few

cdr3_aa: CATSRDLGQGTDTQYF
cdr3_nt: TGTGCCACCAGCAGAGACTTGGGACAGGGGACAGATACGCAGTATTTT
v_call: TRBV15
j_call: TRBJ2-3
d_call: TRBD1
cdr3_length: 16
clone_size: few

cdr3_aa: CASSRPYPRGTEAFF
cdr3_nt: TGTGCCAGCAGTCGCCCGTACCCGCGGGGTACTGAAGCTTTCTTT
v_call: TRBV28
j_call: TRBJ1-1
d_call: -
cdr3_length: 15
clone_size: -

cdr3_aa: CASSLAQQVRTQYF
cdr3_nt: TGTGCCAGCAGCTTAGCCCAACAGGTGCGGACCCAGTACTTC
v_call: TRBV7-2
j_call: TRBJ2-5
d_call: -
cdr3_length: 14
clone_size: -

cdr3_aa: CASSPDGGLAYYEQYF
cdr3_nt: TGTGCCAGCAGCCCGGATGGGGGACTAGCATACTACGAGCAGTACTTC
v_call: TRBV7-9
j_call: TRBJ2-7
d_call: TRBD2
cdr3_length: 16
clone_size: once

cdr3_aa: CASSYGGLNTEAFF
cdr3_nt: TGTGCCAGCAGTTATGGAGGTCTGAACACTGAAGCTTTCTTT
v_call: TRBV6-6
j_call: TRBJ1-1
d_call: -
cdr3_length: 14
clone_size: -

cdr3_aa: CASSEGTRNTGELFF
cdr3_nt: TGTGCCAGCAGTGAAGGGACTCGTAACACCGGGGAGCTGTTTTTT
v_call: TRBV6-1
j_call: TRBJ2-2
d_call: -
cdr3_length: 15
clone_size: few

cdr3_aa: CASIGGLDTGELFF
cdr3_nt: TGTGCCAGCATTGGAGGCCTGGACACCGGGGAGCTGTTTTTT
v_call: TRBV6-6
j_call: TRBJ2-2
d_call: -
cdr3_length: 14
clone_size: -

cdr3_aa: CASSPGLAGGPRNEQFF
cdr3_nt: TGTGCCAGCAGCCCGGGACTAGCGGGAGGGCCGAGGAATGAGCAGTTCTTC
v_call: TRBV7-9
j_call: TRBJ2-1
d_call: TRBD2
cdr3_length: 17
clone_size: -

cdr3_aa: CASGSDSRTDTQYF
cdr3_nt: TGTGCTAGTGGTTCTGATAGCCGCACAGATACGCAGTATTTT
v_call: TRBV12-5
j_call: TRBJ2-3
d_call: -
cdr3_length: 14
clone_size: few

cdr3_aa: CAIKAQGDTQYF
cdr3_nt: TGTGCCATAAAAGCGCAGGGAGATACGCAGTATTTT
v_call: TRBV10-3
j_call: TRBJ2-3
d_call: -
cdr3_length: 12
clone_size: -

cdr3_aa: CASSPTWWGDYNEQFF
cdr3_nt: TGTGCCAGCAGCCCAACCTGGTGGGGGGACTACAATGAGCAGTTCTTC
v_call: TRBV3-1/TRBV3-2
j_call: TRBJ2-1
d_call: -
cdr3_length: 16
clone_size: once

cdr3_aa: CASSREGRADFYGYTF
cdr3_nt: TGTGCCAGCTCCCGGGAGGGACGGGCCGATTTCTATGGCTACACCTTC
v_call: TRBV2
j_call: TRBJ1-2
d_call: -
cdr3_length: 16
clone_size: few

cdr3_aa: CASGGGQGTGELFF
cdr3_nt: TGTGCCAGCGGAGGGGGACAGGGCACCGGGGAGCTGTTTTTT
v_call: TRBV2
j_call: TRBJ2-2
d_call: TRBD1
cdr3_length: 14
clone_size: few

cdr3_aa: CAIRDRLEAFF
cdr3_nt: TGTGCCATCAGGGACAGGCTTGAAGCTTTCTTT
v_call: TRBV10-3
j_call: TRBJ1-1
d_call: TRBD1
cdr3_length: 11
clone_size: -

cdr3_aa: CASSWGQTGELFF
cdr3_nt: TGTGCCAGCAGCTGGGGACAGACCGGGGAGCTGTTTTTT
v_call: TRBV7-9
j_call: TRBJ2-2
d_call: TRBD1
cdr3_length: 13
clone_size: -

cdr3_aa: CASSLSLNEKLFF
cdr3_nt: TGTGCCAGCAGCTTAAGCCTTAATGAAAAACTGTTTTTT
v_call: TRBV7-6
j_call: TRBJ1-4
d_call: -
cdr3_length: 13
clone_size: -

cdr3_aa: CASSRGQGDYGYTF
cdr3_nt: TGTGCCAGCAGCCGGGGACAGGGAGACTATGGCTACACCTTC
v_call: TRBV7-9
j_call: TRBJ1-2
d_call: TRBD1
cdr3_length: 14
clone_size: -

cdr3_aa: CASRAGTDYGYTF
cdr3_nt: TGCGCCAGCAGGGCCGGGACTGACTATGGCTACACCTTC
v_call: TRBV5-1
j_call: TRBJ1-2
d_call: -
cdr3_length: 13
clone_size: -

cdr3_aa: CASSFRIGAGTSGNYEQYF
cdr3_nt: TGTGCCAGCAGCTTCCGAATTGGCGCCGGGACTAGCGGGAATTACGAGCAGTACTTC
v_call: TRBV6-2/TRBV6-3
j_call: TRBJ2-7
d_call: TRBD2
cdr3_length: 19
clone_size: -

cdr3_aa: CASSSGVGEQFF
cdr3_nt: TGTGCCAGTAGTAGCGGGGTCGGTGAGCAGTTCTTC
v_call: TRBV19
j_call: TRBJ2-1
d_call: -
cdr3_length: 12
clone_size: -

cdr3_aa: CASSRVNEKLFF
cdr3_nt: TGTGCCAGCAGCCGGGTAAATGAAAAACTGTTTTTT
v_call: TRBV5-5
j_call: TRBJ1-4
d_call: -
cdr3_length: 12
clone_size: -

cdr3_aa: CATSRGGRNSNQPQHF
cdr3_nt: TGTGCCACCAGCAGAGGAGGCCGTAATAGCAATCAGCCCCAGCATTTT
v_call: TRBV15
j_call: TRBJ1-5
d_call: -
cdr3_length: 16
clone_size: -

cdr3_aa: CASTSGQGARPQHF
cdr3_nt: TGTGCCAGTACCTCTGGACAGGGGGCACGGCCCCAGCATTTT
v_call: TRBV19
j_call: TRBJ1-5
d_call: TRBD1
cdr3_length: 14
clone_size: -

cdr3_aa: CASSSNRAFGNTIYF
cdr3_nt: TGTGCCAGCAGTTCCAACAGGGCCTTCGGAAACACCATATATTTT
v_call: TRBV28
j_call: TRBJ1-3
d_call: -
cdr3_length: 15
clone_size: -

cdr3_aa: CASSESQRESHTDTQYF
cdr3_nt: TGCGCCAGCAGTGAGTCCCAGCGGGAGTCGCACACAGATACGCAGTATTTT
v_call: TRBV10-1
j_call: TRBJ2-3
d_call: TRBD2
cdr3_length: 17
clone_size: -

cdr3_aa: CASSQATFDRGDSPLHF
cdr3_nt: TGTGCCAGCAGCCAAGCCACGTTTGACAGGGGAGATTCACCCCTCCACTTT
v_call: TRBV4-2
j_call: TRBJ1-6
d_call: TRBD1
cdr3_length: 17
clone_size: once

cdr3_aa: CASSANPGLPGGEQYF
cdr3_nt: TGTGCCAGCAGCGCGAATCCCGGGCTCCCGGGGGGCGAGCAGTACTTC
v_call: TRBV7-6
j_call: TRBJ2-7
d_call: TRBD2
cdr3_length: 16
clone_size: -

cdr3_aa: CASTLDSKKKLFF
cdr3_nt: TGTGCCAGCACCCTGGACAGTAAGAAAAAACTGTTTTTT
v_call: TRBV28
j_call: TRBJ1-4
d_call: -
cdr3_length: 13
clone_size: -

cdr3_aa: CASSLTLTGVQPQHF
cdr3_nt: TGTGCCAGCAGTCTAACCCTGACAGGGGTTCAGCCCCAGCATTTT
v_call: TRBV6-5
j_call: TRBJ1-5
d_call: TRBD1
cdr3_length: 15
clone_size: -

cdr3_aa: CASRRPDSGAYNEQFF
cdr3_nt: TGTGCCAGTAGACGCCCTGATAGCGGGGCCTACAATGAGCAGTTCTTC
v_call: TRBV19
j_call: TRBJ2-1
d_call: TRBD2
cdr3_length: 16
clone_size: -

cdr3_aa: CASSLVTRRGEQFF
cdr3_nt: TGTGCCAGCAGCTTAGTCACTAGGCGGGGTGAGCAGTTCTTC
v_call: TRBV7-2
j_call: TRBJ2-1
d_call: -
cdr3_length: 14
clone_size: -

cdr3_aa: CAISETLAGGHQETQYF
cdr3_nt: TGTGCCATCAGTGAGACTCTAGCGGGGGGGCATCAAGAGACCCAGTACTTC
v_call: TRBV10-3
j_call: TRBJ2-5
d_call: TRBD2
cdr3_length: 17
clone_size: -

cdr3_aa: CASSYVPGGVGYEQYF
cdr3_nt: TGTGCCAGCAGTTACGTCCCGGGAGGGGTCGGCTACGAGCAGTACTTC
v_call: TRBV6-2/TRBV6-3
j_call: TRBJ2-7
d_call: TRBD2
cdr3_length: 16
clone_size: -

cdr3_aa: CSPERATEAFF
cdr3_nt: TGCAGCCCCGAGAGGGCAACCGAAGCTTTCTTT
v_call: TRBV29-1
j_call: TRBJ1-1
d_call: -
cdr3_length: 11
clone_size: -

cdr3_aa: CASSLRGGDTQYF
cdr3_nt: TGTGCCAGCAGTTTAAGGGGAGGAGATACGCAGTATTTT
v_call: TRBV7-2
j_call: TRBJ2-3
d_call: -
cdr3_length: 13
clone_size: -

cdr3_aa: CASSWASGGREQFF
cdr3_nt: TGTGCCAGCAGTTGGGCTAGCGGGGGCCGGGAGCAGTTCTTC
v_call: TRBV27
j_call: TRBJ2-1
d_call: TRBD2
cdr3_length: 14
clone_size: -

cdr3_aa: CASSLEVQIGGTQYF
cdr3_nt: TGTGCCAGCAGCTTAGAGGTACAGATTGGAGGTACGCAGTATTTT
v_call: TRBV7-2
j_call: TRBJ2-3
d_call: -
cdr3_length: 15
clone_size: -

cdr3_aa: CASIGLRTGLTEAFF
cdr3_nt: TGTGCCAGTATAGGACTCAGGACAGGCCTCACTGAAGCTTTCTTT
v_call: TRBV19
j_call: TRBJ1-1
d_call: TRBD1
cdr3_length: 15
clone_size: -

cdr3_aa: CASSLSDISDTQYF
cdr3_nt: TGTGCCAGCAGCTTATCGGACATATCAGATACGCAGTATTTT
v_call: TRBV11-3
j_call: TRBJ2-3
d_call: -
cdr3_length: 14
clone_size: -